This passage covers 24 T cell receptor beta chains from one sample sequenced in a study of cytotoxic CD8 clonotypes in ibrutinib-treated CLL. The repertoire was sequenced with immunoSEQ multiplex PCR; TCRdb's copy has only in-frame clones and lacks some. The sample has over 200,000 clones, roughly 79% seen once. The specimen comprised PBMCs, sampled after 12 months of ibrutinib treatment. The receptor source for this set is a human donor with chronic lymphocytic leukemia.

V gene TRBV25-1 combines with J gene TRBJ2-1, with D possibly TRBD1 on 5 matching bases. The germline V gene has CDR1 MGHDK and CDR2 SYGVNS. The CDR3 consists of 16 residues. V was trimmed by 3 bases and J by 6 bases, leaving 18 bases between them. The CDR3 coding sequence is TGTGCCAGCAGTGATACAGGACGGTGGCCAAGCAATGAGCAGTTCTTC. Its protein is CASSDTGRWPSNEQFF.

The gene calls are TRBV7-2 and TRBJ2-7; D is ambiguous. V gave up 4 bases and J gave up 3 bases, with 10 bases separating them. The CDR3 loop spans 13 amino acids. Germline V gene lookup returns CDR1 SGHTA and CDR2 FQGNSA. The CDR3 region has the DNA TGTGCCAGCAGCTACCCTGTAGGCTACGAGCAGTACTTC. It encodes CASSYPVGYEQYF.

This clone was picked up many times. The chain has TRBV11-2 and TRBJ1-5; D is undetermined. The ends were cut back, 1 base at V and 1 base at J, with 2 bases in the middle. CDR1 is SGHAT, CDR2 FQNNGV, per germline. There are 13 residues in the CDR3. The CDR3 sequence is CASSLGSNQPQHF. As DNA, the CDR3 is TGTGCCAGCAGCTTAGGAAGCAATCAGCCCCAGCATTTT.

This clone has only a few counts. The V call is TRBV30, the J call TRBJ1-5; no definite D call. The CDR3 is 14 residues long. The V and J ends lost 0 bases and 7 bases respectively, with 13 bases between them. CDR1 and CDR2 from the germline V gene are GTSNPN and SVGIG (reference sequence). The CDR3 DNA follows: TGTGCCTGGAGTGTATCAGCTTTGGGGCAGCCCCAGCATTTT. Its protein is CAWSVSALGQPQHF.

V and J are TRBV30 and TRBJ1-3, with a tentative D call TRBD1 (5 bases). Per germline, CDR1 GTSNPN and CDR2 SVGIG (reference sequence). The V gene lost 3 bases and the J gene lost 2 bases, with 17 bases spanning the gap. The CDR3 sequence is 16 residues long. CDR3 in amino acids: CAWSTHGAGAGNTIYF. The CDR3 nucleotides read TGTGCCTGGAGCACCCACGGGGCGGGGGCTGGAAACACCATATATTTT.

By proportion, this clone is medium-sized. CDR3 region: CASNPDRGQYNEQFF. The CDR3 DNA is TGTGCCAGCAACCCTGACAGGGGGCAATACAATGAGCAGTTCTTC. This chain uses TRBV6-5 with TRBJ2-1, with 10 positions matching TRBD1. J lost 4 bases, V lost 7 bases, and 7 bases had no gene match. The germline V gene has CDR1 MNHEY and CDR2 SVGAGI. The CDR3 is made up of 15 amino acids.

The chain recombines TRBV7-9 with TRBJ2-1; D uncertain. V was shortened by 1 base and J by 15 bases, with 13 bases between the two germline ends. CDR3 length: 12 amino acids. Germline CDR1 is SEHNR and CDR2 is FQNEAQ (reference sequence). The CDR3 nucleotides read TGTGCCAGCAGCTTAGTCCAGAGCGAGAGGTTCTTC. Protein sequence: CASSLVQSERFF.

In this sample, this clone turned up once. The J gene is TRBJ1-2, the V gene TRBV18; D not certain. V was cut by 2 bases and J by 0 bases, with 7 bases left in between. This CDR3 is built from 14 residues. CDR1 is KGHSH and CDR2 is LQKENI in the germline V gene. In DNA, the CDR3 is TGTGCCAGCTCACCAGCGGTTACTAACTATGGCTACACCTTC. Translation gives CASSPAVTNYGYTF.

This clone has a handful of counts. This sequence joins TRBV28 and TRBJ2-3; D ambiguous. The CDR3 covers 11 residues. The germline V gene encodes CDR1 MDHEN and CDR2 SYDVKM. V lost 5 bases and J lost 5, with 5 bases in between. This CDR3 is CASSIEDTQYF. The CDR3 nucleotides read TGTGCCAGCAGTATAGAAGATACGCAGTATTTT.

The CDR3 nucleotides read TGTGCCAGTCGACCCCCAAGTAGGCTAGCGGAGGACGATGAGCAGTTCTTC. Translation: CASRPPSRLAEDDEQFF. V gene TRBV19 combines with J gene TRBJ2-1; 7 bases match TRBD2. CDR3 length: 17 residues. Trimming at V came to 8 bases and at J to 8 bases, leaving 21 bases not matched to a gene. CDR1 and CDR2 from the germline V gene are LNHDA and SQIVND (reference sequence).

The chain has TRBV18 and TRBJ2-7; TRBD1 is a possible D gene (6 bases). The CDR3 contains 16 residues. CDR1 is KGHSH, CDR2 LQKENI, per germline. V dropped 2 bases and J dropped 4 bases, with 18 bases sitting between them. The CDR3 protein is CASSPFRQGNGYEQYF. The CDR3 DNA follows: TGTGCCAGCTCACCATTTCGTCAGGGGAACGGATACGAGCAGTACTTC.

This clone has just a few counts. This rearrangement joins TRBV6-1 to TRBJ2-1; D remains unclear. CDR3 length equals 13 residues. Germline V gene data show CDR1 as MNHNS and CDR2 as SASEGT. V was trimmed by 6 bases and J by 5 bases, leaving 11 bases between them. The CDR3 sequence: CASSDGRNNEQFF. The DNA for the CDR3 is TGTGCCAGCAGCGACGGACGAAACAATGAGCAGTTCTTC.

In its sample, this clone was seen a few times. The CDR3 nucleotides read TGTGCCAGCAGCTTAGCCCCTGGAGGGGGGGGTGGCTACACCTTC. This gives the protein CASSLAPGGGGGYTF. The gene calls are TRBV11-2 and TRBJ1-2; the D gene is possibly TRBD1 (6 bases). The CDR3 spans 15 residues. V was cut by 1 base and J by 7 bases, with 16 bases left in between. Germline V gives CDR1 SGHAT, CDR2 FQNNGV. The full variable domain, completed using reference TRBV11-2 and TRBJ1-2, is EAGVAQSPRYKIIEKRQSVAFWCNPISGHATLYWYQQILGQGPKLLIQFQNNGVVDDSQLPKDRFSAERLKGVDSTLKIQPAKLEDSAVYLCASSLAPGGGGGYTFGSGTRLTVV.

This chain connects TRBV6-6 to TRBJ1-4, with 7 nucleotides matching TRBD1. V was clipped by 6 bases and J by 6 bases; unmatched bases: 7. The CDR3 sequence is 14 residues long. Germline assignment: CDR1 MNHNY and CDR2 SVGAGI (reference sequence). Written as DNA, the CDR3 is TGTGCCAGCAGCCACAGGGGCAGGGATGAAAAACTGTTTTTT. Its translation: CASSHRGRDEKLFF.

The chain links TRBV27 to TRBJ2-7; 11 nucleotides agree with TRBD1. Germline CDR1 is MNHEY and CDR2 is SMNVEV (reference sequence). The V segment lost 5 bases and the J segment 6 bases; nucleotides outside the gene matches: 9. The CDR3 covers 15 residues. In DNA form, the CDR3 reads TGTGCCAGCAGTGGTCCGGGACAGGGGGGAGGCGAGCAGTACTTC. It encodes CASSGPGQGGGEQYF.

V usage is TRBV2 and J usage is TRBJ2-7; TRBD1 or TRBD2 may be the D gene (5 bases each). The CDR3 has 15 residues. The V gene's germline CDR1 is SNHLY and CDR2 FYNNEI. The germline V and J ends were trimmed by 1 base and 3 bases, with 13 bases remaining between them. CDR3 sequence: CASSEGMGPVYEQYF. The CDR3 bases are TGTGCCAGCAGTGAAGGGATGGGACCAGTCTACGAGCAGTACTTC.

The genes are TRBV7-6 and TRBJ2-7; D is undetermined. Trimming stripped 0 bases from V and 6 bases from J, with 15 bases between. The CDR3 totals 15 residues. From germline, CDR1 is SGHVS and CDR2 FNYEAQ. Here the CDR3 DNA reads TGTGCCAGCAGCTTAGCGTTGGGCCTTCCTGGCGAGCAGTACTTC. Protein sequence: CASSLALGLPGEQYF.

The rearrangement joins TRBV13 to TRBJ1-2; D ambiguous. CDR3 length: 12 amino acids. Between the trimmed V and J ends, which lost 2 bases and 3 bases, there was a span of 4 bases. The germline V gene has CDR1 PRHDT and CDR2 FYEKMQ (reference sequence). CDR3 amino acids: CASSLIHYGYTF. CDR3 bases: TGTGCCAGCAGCTTAATCCACTATGGCTACACCTTC.

This rearrangement joins TRBV5-1 to TRBJ2-7, with a possible D match to TRBD1 (5 bases). CDR1 SGHRS and CDR2 YFSETQ come from the germline V gene. Trimming removed 4 bases at V and 7 bases at J, with 15 bases between. The CDR3 extends over 13 amino acids. CDR3 sequence reads: CASSPGAAEEQYF. The DNA of the CDR3 is TGCGCCAGCAGCCCTGGGGCCGCCGAGGAGCAGTACTTC.

The genes are TRBV9 and TRBJ1-1; 7 nucleotides line up with TRBD1. Germline V gene sequence: CDR1 SGDLS, CDR2 YYNGEE. The trim removed 4 bases at V and 7 bases at J, leaving 4 bases unmatched. This CDR3 region has 12 residues. In DNA form, the CDR3 reads TGTGCCAGCAGCCCGGGGACAGATGAAGCTTTCTTT. It translates to CASSPGTDEAFF.

CDR3 bases: TGCGCCAGCAGCTTAGGGACCACGGGGGATGGCTACACCTTC. Amino acids: CASSLGTTGDGYTF. The chain carries TRBV5-1 and TRBJ1-2; TRBD1 is a possible D gene (5 bases). Germline V gene data show CDR1 as SGHRS and CDR2 as YFSETQ. The CDR3 is 14 residues long. Trimming removed 2 bases at V and 6 bases at J, with 14 bases between.

This chain uses TRBV11-2 with TRBJ1-4, with TRBD1 as a possible D gene (5 bases). Germline V gives CDR1 SGHAT, CDR2 FQNNGV. Trimming left V 5 bases short and J 6 bases short, with 16 bases between. The CDR3 runs 15 residues. The chain's CDR3 is CASSTHPGVDEKLFF. CDR3 sequence (DNA): TGTGCCAGCAGCACCCACCCGGGGGTAGATGAAAAACTGTTTTTT.

This clone was observed once. The chain recombines TRBV5-1 with TRBJ2-6, with no clear D. The V gene lost 6 bases and the J gene lost 0 bases, with 13 bases spanning the gap. CDR1 SGHRS and CDR2 YFSETQ come from the germline V gene. The CDR3 is made up of 16 amino acids. CDR3 amino acids: CASTPLVLSGANVLTF. As DNA, the CDR3 is TGCGCCAGCACCCCCCTGGTGCTCTCTGGGGCCAACGTCCTGACTTTC.

This clone was detected ten times or more. V is TRBV4-2 and J is TRBJ2-7; possibly TRBD1 for D (5 bases). Germline CDR1 is LGHNA and CDR2 is YNFKEQ. CDR3 size: 16 residues. V gave up 0 bases and J gave up 0 bases, with 12 bases separating them. CDR3 loop: CASSQESDKPSYEQYF. The CDR3 DNA reads as TGTGCCAGCAGCCAAGAGTCGGACAAGCCCTCCTACGAGCAGTACTTC.